This T cell receptor (beta chain) was observed in a study of OX40 agonist ivuxolimab in advanced cancers. Study information: Patients enrolled in dose escalation were diagnosed with hepatocellular carcinoma, melanoma, renal cell or head and neck cancer.

Germline V gene data show CDR1 as SQVTM and CDR2 as ANQGSEA. The trim removed 7 bases at V and 5 bases at J, leaving 9 bases unmatched. This CDR3 comprises 14 residues. Study conclusions and caveats: The study observed clonal expansion of CD4+ and CD8+ blood T cells by week 6 at 0.1 to 3.0 mg/kg.

A note on this clone: Its antigen remains unknown.

The method was immunoSEQ multiplex PCR; TCRdb's version includes in-frame clones alone and lacks a portion of them. The table lists more than 100,000 clones, roughly nine tenths of them singletons, with roughly 0.59% in the top ten. Here the sequenced sample was CD4+ or CD8+ T cells sorted from blood, taken in a trial of the OX40 agonist ivuxolimab. The chain carries TRBV29-1 and TRBJ2-3; 10 nucleotides agree with TRBD2. This TCR was sampled from an adult with an advanced solid tumor such as melanoma, head and neck, liver or kidney cancer. The CDR3 DNA follows: TGCAGCGCGGCCGGGACTAGCGAAAGAGATACGCAGTATTTT. Translated, it gives CSAAGTSERDTQYF.